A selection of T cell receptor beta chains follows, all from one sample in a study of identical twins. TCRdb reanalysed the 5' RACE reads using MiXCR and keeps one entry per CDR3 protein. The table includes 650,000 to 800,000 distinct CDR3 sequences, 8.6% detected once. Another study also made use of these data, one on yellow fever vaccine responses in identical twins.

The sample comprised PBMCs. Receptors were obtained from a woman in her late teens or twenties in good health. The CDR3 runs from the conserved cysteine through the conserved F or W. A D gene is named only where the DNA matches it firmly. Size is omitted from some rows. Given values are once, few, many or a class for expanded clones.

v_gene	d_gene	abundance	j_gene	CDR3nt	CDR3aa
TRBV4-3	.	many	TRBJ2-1	TGCGCCAGCAGTCTCTCGGGGTCTTGGGTCCCGTTCTTC	CASSLSGSWVPFF
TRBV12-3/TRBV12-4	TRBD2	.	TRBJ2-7	TGTGCCAGCAGCCCGGCGGGGGGGCACTACGAGCAGTACTTC	CASSPAGGHYEQYF
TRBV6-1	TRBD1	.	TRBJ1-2	TGTGCCAGCAGTGAGTGGACAGGGGGTTCGGGTGGCTACACCTTC	CASSEWTGGSGGYTF
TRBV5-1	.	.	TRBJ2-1	TGCGCCAGCAGCTTGGGACAGCCCTCCAATGAGCAGTTCTTC	CASSLGQPSNEQFF
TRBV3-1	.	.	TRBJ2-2	TGTGCCAGCAGCCTAACCATAAGCTACACCGGGGAGCTGTTTTTT	CASSLTISYTGELFF
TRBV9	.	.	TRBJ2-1	TGTGCCAGCAGCGTAACGGGAACGGTTTACAATGAGCAGTTCTTC	CASSVTGTVYNEQFF
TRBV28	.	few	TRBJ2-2	TGTGCCAGCAGTTCGTGGCGACAGAAGAACACCGGGGAGCTGTTTTTT	CASSSWRQKNTGELFF
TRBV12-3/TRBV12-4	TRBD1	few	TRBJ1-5	TGTGCCAGCAGTTCAACCGGGACAGGGCTCAATCAGCCCCAGCATTTT	CASSSTGTGLNQPQHF
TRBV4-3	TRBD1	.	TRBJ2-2	TGCGCCAGCAGCCAAGATGGTTTACAGGGGGTAAACACCGGGGAGCTGTTTTTT	CASSQDGLQGVNTGELFF
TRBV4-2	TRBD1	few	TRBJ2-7	TGTGCCAGCAGCCAAGAGGACAGGGGGCAAAGGGAGCAGTACTTC	CASSQEDRGQREQYF
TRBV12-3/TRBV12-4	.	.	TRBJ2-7	TGTGCCAGCAGTCGCAGGGGATTCGACGAGCAGTACTTC	CASSRRGFDEQYF
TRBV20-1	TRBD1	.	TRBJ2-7	TGCAGTGCTGAAACCGGGACAGAACTCTACGAGCAGTACTTC	CSAETGTELYEQYF
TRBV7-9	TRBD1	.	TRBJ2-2	TGTGCCAGCAGCGACAGGGGTTCCGGGGAGCTGTTTTTT	CASSDRGSGELFF
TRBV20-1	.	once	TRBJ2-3	TGCAGTGCTAGAGACCTCGAACAGGGTCACACAGATACGCAGTATTTT	CSARDLEQGHTDTQYF
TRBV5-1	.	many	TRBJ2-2	TGCGCCAGCAGCCAATCTTCGTCCCACACCGGGGAGCTGTTTTTT	CASSQSSSHTGELFF